This T cell receptor beta chain was documented in a study of T cells in Graves' hyperthyroidism and ophthalmopathy. This clonotype was seen repeatedly, ten times or more. Its antigen is still unknown. V was pared by 5 bases and J by 4 bases, with 8 bases between. CDR3 length: 12 amino acids. The germline V gene encodes CDR1 KGHSH and CDR2 LQKENI. Study-level results: The majority of expanded thyroid clonotypes above 0.001 also appeared in blood.

There were TCR beta CDR3 regions amplified from RNA transcripts. Primed by the HTBI set, a first-round RT-PCR was run on the TCR CDR3. Via MiXCR, TCRdb re-called the multiplex PCR reads, giving one row per CDR3 protein. The sample has over 300,000 distinct CDR3 sequences, approximately 14% seen once; the top ten hold approximately 10%. The origin of this receptor is a woman aged 60-70 years with Graves' hyperthyroidism. The sample taken for sequencing was blood. The chain joins TRBV18 to TRBJ1-1; D gene ambiguous. CDR3 in amino acids: CASSVGGTEAFF. CDR3 in DNA: TGTGCCAGCTCAGTGGGTGGCACTGAAGCTTTCTTT.